The clone carrying this TCR beta chain was detected only once. The length of the CDR3 is 14 residues. Looked up from germline, CDR1 is SGHVS and CDR2 is FQNEAQ. The V and J ends lost 2 bases and 1 base respectively, with 9 bases between them. This sample was included in a study of technical replicates of blood from a few donors. Assay used: immunoSEQ multiplex PCR; TCRdb lists only in-frame clones, some missing. The sample has approximately 97,000 clones, roughly 96% seen once. The chain recombines TRBV7-8 with TRBJ2-7, with D tentatively TRBD1 (6 bases). Material: T cells isolated from PBMCs. The clonotype was recovered from a human donor in good health. The CDR3 is CASSLNRVSYEQYF. DNA of the CDR3: TGTGCCAGCAGCTTAAACAGGGTGTCCTACGAGCAGTACTTC.